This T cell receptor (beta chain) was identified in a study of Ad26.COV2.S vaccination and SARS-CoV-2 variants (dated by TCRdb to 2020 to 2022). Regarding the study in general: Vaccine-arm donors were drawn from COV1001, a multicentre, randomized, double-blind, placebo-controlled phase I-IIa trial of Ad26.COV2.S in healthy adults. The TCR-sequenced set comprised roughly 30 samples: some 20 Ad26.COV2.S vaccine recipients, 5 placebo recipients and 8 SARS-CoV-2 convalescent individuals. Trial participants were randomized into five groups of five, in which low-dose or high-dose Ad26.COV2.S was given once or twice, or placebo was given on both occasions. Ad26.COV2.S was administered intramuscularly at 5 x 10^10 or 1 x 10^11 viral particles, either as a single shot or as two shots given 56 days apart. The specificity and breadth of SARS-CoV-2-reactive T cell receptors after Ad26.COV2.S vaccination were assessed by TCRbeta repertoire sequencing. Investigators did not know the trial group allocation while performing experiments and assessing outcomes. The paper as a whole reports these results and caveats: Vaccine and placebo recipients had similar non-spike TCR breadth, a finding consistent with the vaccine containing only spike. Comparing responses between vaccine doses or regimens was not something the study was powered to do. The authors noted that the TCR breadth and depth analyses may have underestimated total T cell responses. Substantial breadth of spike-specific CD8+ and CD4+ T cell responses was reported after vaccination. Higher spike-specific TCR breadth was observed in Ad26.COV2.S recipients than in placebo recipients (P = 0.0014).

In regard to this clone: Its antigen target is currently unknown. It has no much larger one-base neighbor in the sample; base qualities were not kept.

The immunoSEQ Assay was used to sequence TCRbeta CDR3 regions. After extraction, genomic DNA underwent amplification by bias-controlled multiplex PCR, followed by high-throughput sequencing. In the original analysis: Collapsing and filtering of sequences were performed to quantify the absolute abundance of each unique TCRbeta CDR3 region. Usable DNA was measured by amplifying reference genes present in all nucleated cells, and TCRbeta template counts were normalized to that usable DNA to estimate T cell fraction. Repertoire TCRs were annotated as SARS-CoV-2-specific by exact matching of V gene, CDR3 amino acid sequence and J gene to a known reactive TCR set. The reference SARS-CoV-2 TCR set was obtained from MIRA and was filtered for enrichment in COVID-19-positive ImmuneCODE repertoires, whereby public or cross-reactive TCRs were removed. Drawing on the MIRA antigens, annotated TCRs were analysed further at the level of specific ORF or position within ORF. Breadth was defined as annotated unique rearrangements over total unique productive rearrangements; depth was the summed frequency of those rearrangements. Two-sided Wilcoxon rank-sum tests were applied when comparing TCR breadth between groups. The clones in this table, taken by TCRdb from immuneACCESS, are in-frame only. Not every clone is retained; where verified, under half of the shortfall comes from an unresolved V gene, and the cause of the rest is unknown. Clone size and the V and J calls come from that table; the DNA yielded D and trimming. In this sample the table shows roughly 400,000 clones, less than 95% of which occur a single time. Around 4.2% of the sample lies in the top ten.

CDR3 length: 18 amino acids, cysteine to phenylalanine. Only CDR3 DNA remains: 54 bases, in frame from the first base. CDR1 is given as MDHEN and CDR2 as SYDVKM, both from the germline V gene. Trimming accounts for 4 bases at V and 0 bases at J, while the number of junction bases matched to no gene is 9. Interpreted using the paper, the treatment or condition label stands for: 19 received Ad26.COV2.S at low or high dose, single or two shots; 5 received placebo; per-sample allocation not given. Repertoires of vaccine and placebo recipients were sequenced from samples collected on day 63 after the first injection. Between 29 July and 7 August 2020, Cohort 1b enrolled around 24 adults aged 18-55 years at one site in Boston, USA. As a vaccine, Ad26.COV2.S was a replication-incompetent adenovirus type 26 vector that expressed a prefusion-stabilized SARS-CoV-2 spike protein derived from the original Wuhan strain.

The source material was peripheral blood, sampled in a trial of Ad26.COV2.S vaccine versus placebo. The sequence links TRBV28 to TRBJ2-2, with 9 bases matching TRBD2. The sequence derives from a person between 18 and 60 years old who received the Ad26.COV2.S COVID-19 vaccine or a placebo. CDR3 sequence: CASSWVAGVRSNTGELFF. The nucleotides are TGTGCCAGCAGTTGGGTAGCGGGAGTCCGATCGAACACCGGGGAGCTGTTTTTT.